The 17 T cell receptor beta chains listed next were all sequenced from one sample in a study of blood T cell repertoires in COVID-19 (dated by TCRdb to the early 2020s). Libraries were built with the immunoSEQ multiplex PCR assay. As stored in TCRdb, this immuneACCESS dataset retains in-frame rearrangements with V and J assigned. A fraction of the clones does not appear; measured against another copy, unresolved V genes explain less than half of the discrepancy, and the remainder lacks a known reason. Here the sample has roughly 250,000 clones; just over 90% occur a single time. In total, the top ten clones hold over 2% of the sample. The sequencing input was PBMCs or T cells enriched from blood (not recorded which). The receptors were gathered from a woman aged 35 to 49 with acute COVID-19.

Only one count was recorded for this clone. V usage is TRBV30 and J usage is TRBJ2-7; the D is unclear. Germline values: CDR1 GTSNPN, CDR2 SVGIG (reference sequence). The CDR3 spans 13 residues. Trimming pared 4 bases from V and 5 bases from J, leaving 15 bases between. This CDR3 is CAWNGSPADEQYF. The CDR3 region has the DNA TGTGCCTGGAATGGTAGTCCCGCCGACGAGCAGTACTTC.

Here the CDR3 reads CASSQDRTDQPQHF. In nucleotides, the CDR3 is TGTGCCAGCAGCCAAGACAGAACGGATCAGCCCCAGCATTTT. The chain recombines TRBV28 with TRBJ1-5; D is possibly TRBD1 (5 bases). Germline V lookup: CDR1 MDHEN, CDR2 SYDVKM. V was clipped by 6 bases and J by 5 bases, with 14 bases between them. The CDR3 sequence is 14 residues long.

V gene TRBV5-4 combines with J gene TRBJ2-3; TRBD2 matches 9 bases. CDR1 and CDR2 (germline): SGHNT, YYREEE (reference sequence). The CDR3 is 16 amino acids. Losses at the gene ends were 3 bases for V and 9 bases for J; bases not matched to a gene: 14. In nucleotides, the CDR3 is TGTGCCAGCAGCTCTCCGGGACTAGCTGTATCGGACACGCAGTATTTT. Translated: CASSSPGLAVSDTQYF. Together with reference TRBV5-4 and TRBJ2-3, the CDR3 gives the full variable domain: ETGVTQSPTHLIKTRGQQVTLRCSSQSGHNTVSWYQQALGQGPQFIFQYYREEENGRGNFPPRFSGLQFPNYSSELNVNALELDDSALYLCASSSPGLAVSDTQYFGPGTRLTVL.

The rearrangement uses TRBV6-5 and TRBJ1-2; D remains ambiguous. V lost 6 bases and J lost 9, with 11 bases in between. The germline gives CDR1 MNHEY, CDR2 SVGAGI. CDR3 length equals 11 residues. The CDR3 sequence: CASRLGASYTF. CDR3 nucleotide sequence: TGTGCCAGCAGATTAGGAGCAAGCTACACCTTC.

The rearrangement uses TRBV5-4 and TRBJ2-2, with a tentative D call TRBD1 (6 bases). Between the trimmed V and J ends, which lost 4 bases and 8 bases, there was a span of 15 bases. From germline, CDR1 is SGHNT and CDR2 YYREEE (reference sequence). This CDR3 is 14 amino acids long. CDR3 protein: CASSPVQGVGELFF. For the CDR3, the DNA is TGTGCCAGCAGCCCGGTACAGGGTGTTGGGGAGCTGTTTTTT.

The rearrangement links TRBV5-6 to TRBJ2-2; 10 bases map to TRBD2. V dropped 4 bases and J dropped 4; count of bases not matched to a gene: 4. Germline assignment: CDR1 SGHDT and CDR2 YYEEEE. The CDR3 sequence is 15 residues long. In DNA form, the CDR3 reads TGTGCCAGCAGCGTAGCGGGAGGATTCACCGGGGAGCTGTTTTTT. This sequence encodes CASSVAGGFTGELFF.

V and J are TRBV24-1 and TRBJ2-3, with TRBD1 identical over 9 bases. Germline values: CDR1 KGHDR, CDR2 SFDVKD. Trimming took 4 bases from V and 7 from J; bases not matched to a gene: 5. The CDR3 runs to 14 residues. The CDR3 DNA follows: TGTGCCACCAGTGAGGGACAGGGATATCATACGCAGTATTTT. Translation gives CATSEGQGYHTQYF.

J is TRBJ1-1 and V is TRBV12-5, with D unclear. This CDR3 is built from 12 residues. Trimming took off 6 bases at V and 7 bases at J, with 12 bases between the two ends. Per germline, CDR1 LGHNT and CDR2 FRNRAP. In nucleotides, the CDR3 is TGTGCTAGTGGCGGGATGCGGGGTGAAGCTTTCTTT. Translation: CASGGMRGEAFF.

This chain joins TRBV10-3 and TRBJ2-1; no definite D call. Germline CDR1 is ENHRY and CDR2 is SYGVKD. V lost 0 bases and J lost 0, with 12 bases in between. The CDR3 totals 17 residues. The CDR3 sequence is CAISESPARSSYNEQFF. CDR3 sequence (DNA): TGTGCCATCAGTGAGTCCCCGGCCCGGAGCTCCTACAATGAGCAGTTCTTC.

The V gene is TRBV2, the J gene TRBJ1-6; perhaps TRBD1 as D (5 bases). V lost 6 bases, J lost 0 bases, and 12 bases lay in between. CDR3 length equals 16 residues. The germline CDR1 and CDR2 sequences are SNHLY and FYNNEI. The CDR3 nucleotides read TGTGCCAGCAGCGGGGGGGAAAGCTCCTATAATTCACCCCTCCACTTT. This sequence encodes CASSGGESSYNSPLHF.

This chain joins TRBV14 and TRBJ2-7, with D perhaps matching TRBD2 (6 bases). The germline V gene encodes CDR1 SGHDN and CDR2 FVKESK. V was cut by 4 bases and J by 8 bases, with 18 bases left in between. This CDR3 is 14 amino acids long. CDR3 in DNA: TGTGCCAGCAGCCCTAGGGAGGTTTGGGAAAAGCAGTACTTC. Its translation: CASSPREVWEKQYF.

This clone was detected only once. The rearrangement joins TRBV18 to TRBJ1-3; TRBD1 agrees at 10 bases. Losses at the gene ends were 6 bases for V and 4 bases for J; bases not matched to a gene: 9. Germline V gene sequence: CDR1 KGHSH, CDR2 LQKENI. The CDR3 is 16 residues long. The CDR3 sequence is CASSLTGGAKGNTIYF. CDR3 in DNA: TGTGCCAGCTCCTTGACAGGGGGCGCGAAAGGAAACACCATATATTTT.

This chain joins TRBV27 and TRBJ1-6, with 9 bases that match TRBD1. Germline CDR1 reads MNHEY; CDR2 reads SMNVEV (reference sequence). This CDR3 is built from 19 residues. After removal of 2 bases from V and 9 bases from J, the junction contained 17 bases not matched to a gene. CDR3 region: CASSLISPDRGRVGSPLHF. The DNA of the CDR3 is TGTGCCAGCAGTTTAATTAGTCCGGACAGGGGCCGGGTTGGTTCACCCCTCCACTTT.

The J gene is TRBJ1-1, the V gene TRBV12-3 or TRBV12-4; D gene uncertain. Trimming pared 4 bases from V and 10 bases from J, leaving 16 bases between. The CDR3 is 13 residues long. In DNA, the CDR3 is TGTGCCAGCAGTTCCCGGCCCGGACTCGGAGCTTTCTTT. Its protein is CASSSRPGLGAFF.

V is TRBV24-1 and J is TRBJ2-1; TRBD2 agrees at 7 bases. CDR1 is KGHDR and CDR2 is SFDVKD in the germline V gene. Germline trimming cut 0 bases from V and 3 bases from J; bases unmatched to any gene: 1. The length of the CDR3 is 15 residues. The CDR3: CATSDLRGDYNEQFF. In DNA, the CDR3 is TGTGCCACCAGTGATTTGCGGGGGGACTACAATGAGCAGTTCTTC.

The chain links TRBV20-1 to TRBJ2-7; 7 bases match TRBD2. In germline, CDR1 is DFQATT, CDR2 SNEGSKA (reference sequence). This CDR3 has 12 residues. Trimming at V came to 3 bases and at J to 5 bases, leaving 4 bases not matched to a gene. CDR3 region: CSASKGRDEQYF. The CDR3 DNA is TGCAGTGCTAGTAAAGGGAGGGACGAGCAGTACTTC.

The V call is TRBV2, the J call TRBJ1-2; D perhaps matches TRBD1 (6 bases). The V gene's germline CDR1 is SNHLY and CDR2 FYNNEI. The CDR3 sequence is 14 residues long. Between the trimmed V and J ends, which lost 8 bases and 8 bases, there was a span of 21 bases. The CDR3 DNA follows: TGTGCCAGCGTATCCGGGACACAGGCTTCAGGCTACACCTTC. Translation gives CASVSGTQASGYTF.